The entry that follows covers one TCR beta chain sequence. Its target antigen remains unknown. The germline ends are 13 bases apart after V is trimmed by 4 bases and J by 0 bases. The germline V gene provides CDR1 MNHNS and CDR2 SASEGT. Counted from cysteine to phenylalanine, this CDR3 has 15 amino acids. Solely the CDR3 DNA is kept, with 45 bases framed from the first base. The cohort was made up of 500 to 800 healthy bone marrow donors. At the time of sampling, every cohort member was nominally healthy, though immune exposures that went unrecorded were likely present. The donor was CMV seronegative and belonged to the group of more than 300 seronegative cohort members. Each donor provided a peripheral blood sample, and peripheral blood mononuclear cells were used for TCR beta sequencing. The Qiagen DNeasy Blood Extraction Kit was used to extract genomic DNA from the blood cell samples. The library was produced with the immunoSEQ multiplex PCR assay. A mixture of 60 forward primers for TCR Vbeta segments and 13 reverse primers for TCR Jbeta segments was used in the multiplex PCR. The CDR3 region of rearranged TCR beta genes was amplified from genomic DNA with a multiplex PCR assay. Amplified TCR beta libraries were sequenced as 87-base-pair reads on the Illumina HiSeq System. The authors processed their data as follows. A later analysis tallied roughly 80 million unique TCR beta chains across the 666 repertoires, and about 10 million of those chains were shared by two or more donors. Raw reads were error-corrected and collapsed into unique sequences by a nearest-neighbor algorithm in which closely related sequences were merged to remove PCR and sequencing errors. To assign V, D and J gene segments, CDR3 sequences were aligned to IMGT reference sequences. Each retained sequence needed at least a six-nucleotide match to both a V gene segment and a J gene segment. Rearrangements were classified as productive when the CDR3 lacked stop codons and remained in frame with V and J, and all other rearrangements were classified as non-productive. CDR3 was defined according to IMGT convention as the region running from the second conserved V-encoded cysteine to the conserved J-encoded phenylalanine. In an earlier analysis of roughly 610 of the donors, sequences lacking an unambiguous match to a single V gene segment were excluded. In an earlier analysis of almost 600 of the donors, a V segment was called functional when productive rearrangements were above 56.7%, and segregating when the standard deviation between donors exceeded 5%. A statistical classification framework was built for diagnosing cytomegalovirus status from the catalog of TCR beta chain sequences. In a later analysis, V and J genes were assigned by comparing TCR nucleotide sequences against IMGT/GENE-DB human TR gene sequences. In a later analysis, CDR3 sequences and most-parsimonious VDJ recombination scenarios were assigned using the TCRdist pipeline. In a later analysis, each TCR beta chain was defined by its CDR3 amino acid sequence together with its V-gene family, and reads without a unique V-gene family were excluded. As a way to deal with suspected cross-contamination and a sequencing artifact, a later analysis dropped 500 to 700 nucleotide sequences that were highly shared and had low generation probability. In a later analysis, a clonal expansion index for each public chain was calculated from normalized within-repertoire ranks of inferred template counts. In a later analysis, generation probabilities were computed with a VDJ recombination model fitted to out-of-frame rearrangements, and the resulting probabilities were checked against IGoR. In a later analysis, TCR-TCR, TCR-HLA and TCR-CMV co-occurrence was scored with hypergeometric tests, and a repertoire-size bias correction was applied to TCR pairs. False discovery rates were estimated in a later analysis by permuting HLA or CMV assignments 20 times. In a later analysis, co-occurring TCRs were grouped with DBSCAN, and TCRdist sequence similarity was added when clustering was performed within HLA-allele-positive subsets. Co-occurrence clustering excluded repertoires with fewer than 30,000 or more than 120,000 public chains, plus five with anomalous nucleotide sharing. TCRdb provides this immuneACCESS table in a form limited to in-frame rearrangements. Some clones are lacking; in checked studies, under half of them reflect an unresolved V gene, and why the rest are absent is not known. Clone size and V and J calls were adopted from that table, with D and trimming inferred from the DNA. This sample's table lists around 150,000 clones. The ten top clones hold roughly 3% of the sample.

These data belong to a study of cytomegalovirus exposure and HLA in healthy donors (dated by TCRdb to 2016 to 2017). Broadly, across the study: An earlier analysis of about 560 of the donors reported over 250 Gb of sequence data and 117 million unique TCR beta sequences obtained from 150 million to 200 million T cells. About 310 gigabases of sequencing data and some 85 million unique TCR sequences were included in an early release covering about 620 HLA-typed donors. Of the 300 to 400 genotyped donors, around 81% fell in the genetic ancestry cluster associated with self-reported Caucasian donors. The study aimed to test whether cataloging public T cell receptors could reveal signatures of past pathogen exposure. The T cell repertoires of 550 to 850 subjects were profiled by immunosequencing and related to cytomegalovirus serostatus. A separate validation cohort of roughly 130 different subjects was used in addition to the approximately 610-subject first cohort. High-throughput TCR immunosequencing, statistical association of individual TCRs with disease status, and machine learning were combined to predict cytomegalovirus infection status. To study patterns of TCR occurrence, a later analysis re-analyzed previously published TCR beta repertoires from just over 650 donors and added high-resolution HLA genotyping. The later analysis used no new phenotypic data to find candidate immune exposures, relying instead on TCR beta sequences and their occurrence across donors. An earlier analysis of approximately 580 of the donors used high-throughput TCR beta sequencing to judge whether each TCR beta V gene segment behaved as functional or pseudogenic. Donor age, sex, ethnicity and CMV serostatus were compiled together with the repertoire data. In a later genetic analysis, genome-wide SNP genotypes for about three fifths of the roughly 670 donors were used, and that subset was treated as a discovery cohort. All discovery cohort repertoires had been generated using a single sequencing platform. Both class I and class II loci were covered by HLA typing, at four-digit resolution. The number of typed donors differed by locus: about 629-640 for A, B, C, DRB1 and DQB1; some 500 for DQA1; approximately 600 for DPA1; and about 450 for DPB1. Four or five DR-DQ haplotypes were treated as single units for association and clustering because of strong linkage in the cohort. Among 398 genotyped donors of the cohort, an average of around 240,000 unique TCR beta nucleotide sequences was sequenced per donor, of which 15% to 20% were non-productive. Results and caveats for the whole study, not just this receptor: Because some donors lacked HLA typing at each locus, the association tests relied only on the typed subset. The 87-base-pair reads could not distinguish some IMGT-functional V segments, including TRBV6-2 and TRBV6-3, so those segments were excluded. The presence/absence analyses assumed that sequencing depth was roughly uniform across donors, and that assumption may not be true. A later analysis reported that several top co-occurrence clusters appeared linked to parvovirus B19, influenza, CMV and Epstein-Barr virus. Over 15 rarely observed V segments, including chromosome 9 orphons, were excluded from the earlier analysis of some 590 of the donors because counts were too low. Most TCR sequences were seen in very few donors, while some public TCRs were found in many individuals. Compared with the approximately 720-donor mean, donors in an Asian-associated ancestry cluster had fewer N-insertions in productive TCRs, according to a later genetic analysis. Broadly in line with IMGT annotations, most TCR beta V segments showed up in productive rearrangements about 90% or about 30% of the time in an earlier analysis of a few hundred of the donors. A further reported finding was that TCR beta sequences accurately predicted the HLA-A and HLA-B alleles for most subjects in the first cohort. Linkage disequilibrium might explain the correlated functional status among segregating V segments, but an unknown experimental factor could not be ruled out. In the study, 164 TCR beta chains were listed as associated with cytomegalovirus. Cytomegalovirus status was reported to be diagnosed by the classifier with high specificity and sensitivity in both the original and validation cohorts. A later analysis found that most CMV-associated TCR beta chains appeared HLA-restricted, with HLA associations seemingly driven largely by CMV exposure. A later analysis found that HLA-associated TCR beta chains were more clonally expanded and had lower generation probabilities than equally common non-associated chains. In vitro tests confirmed that a few of the cytomegalovirus-associated TCR beta chains recognize cytomegalovirus antigens. Only TCR beta chains were sequenced in this cohort, and the absence of alpha or paired-chain data limited detectable features. The authors suggested that the approach could potentially be extended to other disease states and immunological phenotypes. A later analysis found that TCR association rates varied across HLA loci, with DRB1 alleles showing the most associated TCRs and HLA-C alleles the fewest. A cluster of highly shared sequence variants was judged likely to represent a technical artifact of the sequencing pipeline. Strong co-occurrence of HLA alleles, especially DR and DQ, made assigning TCR associations to individual alleles difficult. The only immune exposure information available for the cohort was CMV serostatus. In a later genetic analysis, a missense DCLRE1C variant was associated with V-gene and J-gene trimming of TCR beta chains, and the association was replicated in an independent cohort. Specific HLA alleles were associated with over 15,000 TCR beta sequences at a false discovery rate of 0.05 in a later analysis.

This chain is built from TRBV6-1 and TRBJ2-7; TRBD1 is a possible D gene, resting on 6 matching bases. Specimen: PBMCs. This TCR came from a man in his forties or fifties in good health and CMV-seronegative. The nucleotide sequence reads TGTGCCAGCAGTGCGGACAGTGGCCTCTCCTACGAGCAGTACTTC. Its protein product is CASSADSGLSYEQYF.